This note documents a single TCR beta chain sequence. Its antigen is not known. With 5 bases removed from V and 3 bases from J, the gap between germline ends came to 17 bases. CDR1 and CDR2 from the germline V gene are MNHEY and SMNVEV (reference sequence). CDR3 length: 16 amino acids. The sample is drawn from a study of early T cells in non-severe SARS-CoV-2 infection. Study-wide background: Sequencing of unsorted whole blood was done on bulk RNA, leaving chains unpaired. Notes on the study in general: In VDJdb matching, anti-spike CD8 responses were favored while private and CD4 specificities went missing.

Individual cDNA molecules were tagged with unique molecular identifiers, the study reported. TCRdb ran MiXCR on the 5' RACE reads and lists one entry per CDR3 protein. In the table there are roughly 55,000 distinct CDR3 sequences, 14% to 15% of which are singletons. The starting material was whole blood, obtained at baseline. This TCR derives from an adult who was a healthcare worker with PCR-confirmed SARS-CoV-2 infection or an uninfected control (not recorded which). The chain combines TRBV27 with TRBJ2-4; tentative D call: TRBD2 (6 bases). The chain's CDR3 is CASSPARGGIKNIQYF. The CDR3 DNA follows: TGTGCCAGCAGTCCCGCCCGGGGAGGTATCAAAAACATTCAGTACTTC.